The next 4 T cell receptor beta chains were all read from a single sample in a study of response to subunit inactivated influenza vaccine. TCRdb analysed the RT-PCR reads with MiXCR anew, one entry per CDR3 protein. The sample holds 700,000 to 900,000 distinct CDR3 sequences, approximately 21% seen once. The specimen comprised PBMCs from blood, sampled less than 6 days after vaccination. These receptors came from a man in his fifties who received an inactivated influenza vaccine.

This clonotype was seen a handful of times. The V call is TRBV11-3, the J call TRBJ2-1; 9 bases fit TRBD1. From germline, CDR1 is SGHNT and CDR2 YENEEA. V lost 2 bases and J lost 4; bases outside the gene matches: 9. The CDR3 has 17 amino acids. DNA of the CDR3: TGTGCCAGCAGCTTACTCCCGGGACAGGGAATGTACAATGAGCAGTTCTTC. This encodes CASSLLPGQGMYNEQFF.

This clonotype was observed a single time. This chain connects TRBV28 to TRBJ2-7, with 8 bases matching TRBD1. With V trimmed by 1 base and J by 4 bases, 18 bases remained unmatched. This CDR3 is built from 19 residues. CDR1 is MDHEN and CDR2 is SYDVKM in the germline V gene. Here the CDR3 DNA reads TGTGCCAGCAGTTTATCCCTGACATCTCCACAGGGGGTGTTTTACGAGCAGTACTTC. Protein product: CASSLSLTSPQGVFYEQYF.

The chain has TRBV4-1 and TRBJ1-3; D not certain. V was shortened by 0 bases and J by 0 bases, with 9 bases between the two germline ends. CDR3 length: 16 amino acids. Germline assignment: CDR1 MGHRA and CDR2 YSYEKL. CDR3 protein: CASSQDTSNSGNTIYF. The DNA for the CDR3 is TGCGCCAGCAGCCAAGATACGAGCAACTCTGGAAACACCATATATTTT.

V and J are TRBV20-1 and TRBJ1-1; 7 positions match TRBD1. The V and J ends lost 0 bases and 5 bases, in that order; junction bases with no gene match: 3. Per germline, CDR1 DFQATT and CDR2 SNEGSKA (reference sequence). This CDR3 has 13 amino acids. CDR3 amino acids: CSARDPRGTEAFF. In nucleotides, the CDR3 is TGCAGTGCTAGAGATCCCAGGGGGACTGAAGCTTTCTTT.